These 14 T cell receptor beta chains were all obtained from the same sample, sequenced in a study of blood T cell repertoires in COVID-19. Sequenced by immunoSEQ multiplex PCR; TCRdb stores in-frame clones only, minus some. The sample holds roughly 380,000 clones; around 84% are singletons and the top ten take roughly 3.6%. Material: peripheral blood. The source of these receptors is a woman under 30 with acute or convalescent COVID-19.

The rearrangement uses TRBV19 and TRBJ1-5; TRBD1 might be the D (5 bases). V lost 7 bases, J lost 0 bases, and 16 bases lay in between. The V gene's germline CDR1 is LNHDA and CDR2 SQIVND (reference sequence). The CDR3 is made up of 16 amino acids. The CDR3 loop is CASKMGQHNSNQPQHF. The DNA of the CDR3 is TGTGCCAGTAAAATGGGGCAGCACAATAGCAATCAGCCCCAGCATTTT.

The rearrangement links TRBV13 to TRBJ1-4; perhaps TRBD1 as D (6 bases). CDR1 is PRHDT, CDR2 FYEKMQ, per germline (reference sequence). The V end lost 5 bases, the J end lost 2 bases, and 12 bases lay between the germline ends. The CDR3 has 15 residues. The CDR3 loop reads CASSNGRGTNEKLFF. Written as DNA, the CDR3 is TGTGCCAGCAGCAACGGCAGGGGCACTAATGAAAAACTGTTTTTT.

The chain uses TRBV30 and TRBJ2-7, with D possibly TRBD1 on 6 matching bases. The CDR3 length is 14 residues. Germline V CDR1 and CDR2: GTSNPN, SVGIG (reference sequence). Trimming removed 0 bases from V and 4 bases from J, with 13 bases in between. The CDR3 nucleotides are TGTGCCTGGAGTGTAAGTGACAGGTGGTACGAGCAGTACTTC. Its protein is CAWSVSDRWYEQYF.

The chain uses TRBV19 and TRBJ1-1; perhaps TRBD1 as D (6 bases). The CDR3 covers 13 residues. Trimming cost V 7 bases and J 6 bases, with 15 bases left between them. Germline assignment: CDR1 LNHDA and CDR2 SQIVND (reference sequence). CDR3 nucleotides: TGTGCCAGTAAGGGGGACGAGAGAGCTGAAGCTTTCTTT. Protein product: CASKGDERAEAFF.

The chain uses TRBV7-9 and TRBJ1-5; no clear D gene. The CDR3 is 13 residues long. Trimming removed 5 bases at V and 7 bases at J, with 12 bases between. Germline V gene sequence: CDR1 SEHNR, CDR2 FQNEAQ (reference sequence). This chain's CDR3 is CASSLLEVQPQHF. The CDR3 DNA sequence: TGTGCCAGCAGCCTGCTAGAGGTGCAGCCCCAGCATTTT.

The chain is built from TRBV9 and TRBJ1-1; D is perhaps TRBD1 (6 bases). Trimming cost V 0 bases and J 4 bases, with 13 bases left between them. The CDR3 consists of 15 residues. CDR1 SGDLS and CDR2 YYNGEE come from the germline V gene. The CDR3 region is CASSVAPTGTTEAFF. CDR3 sequence (DNA): TGTGCCAGCAGCGTAGCTCCAACAGGGACCACTGAAGCTTTCTTT.

The chain has TRBV25-1 and TRBJ2-5, with a tentative D call TRBD1 (6 bases). The CDR3 totals 12 residues. Germline V gives CDR1 MGHDK, CDR2 SYGVNS. The V end was cut by 6 bases, the J end by 1 base, with 6 bases between. CDR3 DNA: TGTGCCAGCAGCAGGGGCCAAGAGACCCAGTACTTC. Residues: CASSRGQETQYF.

The chain carries TRBV3-1 (or the pseudogene TRBV3-2) and TRBJ1-2; 8 nucleotides match TRBD1. Germline CDR1 reads LGHDT; CDR2 reads YNNKEL (reference sequence). This CDR3 comprises 16 residues. V was clipped by 0 bases and J by 8 bases; unmatched bases: 11. The CDR3 here is CASSQEGTGDHRGYTF. In DNA, the CDR3 is TGTGCCAGCAGCCAAGAAGGGACAGGCGATCATCGAGGCTACACCTTC.

The chain recombines TRBV5-1 with TRBJ2-1; no reliable D call. Germline loops: CDR1 SGHRS, CDR2 YFSETQ. The V gene lost 5 bases and the J gene lost 0 bases, with 9 bases spanning the gap. This CDR3 has 14 amino acids. CDR3 nucleotides: TGCGCCAGCAGAGCAGAGGACTCCTACAATGAGCAGTTCTTC. It yields the protein CASRAEDSYNEQFF.

The CDR3 bases are TGTGCCAGCAGCCTATCACTAGCGGGGGCCCAAGAGACCCAGTACTTC. Translating it yields CASSLSLAGAQETQYF. V usage is TRBV3-1 (or the pseudogene TRBV3-2) and J usage is TRBJ2-5; 11 nucleotides align to TRBD2. CDR1 and CDR2 (germline): LGHDT, YNNKEL (reference sequence). Trimming removed 4 bases from V and 1 base from J; junction bases left unmatched: 5. The CDR3 loop spans 16 amino acids.

The chain has TRBV5-1 and TRBJ2-1, with D tentatively TRBD2 (7 bases). This CDR3 is 16 amino acids long. Germline V CDR1 and CDR2: SGHRS, YFSETQ. V lost 3 bases and J lost 8, with 21 bases in between. The CDR3 region has the DNA TGCGCCAGCAGCTATGGTACTAGCAAGGGGGGGGATGAGCAGTTCTTC. This gives the protein CASSYGTSKGGDEQFF. The full variable domain, its missing parts supplied by reference TRBV5-1 and TRBJ2-1, is KAGVTQTPRYLIKTRGQQVTLSCSPISGHRSVSWYQQTPGQGLQFLFEYFSETQRNKGNFPGRFSGRQFSNSRSEMNVSTLELGDSALYLCASSYGTSKGGDEQFFGPGTRLTVL.

The J gene is TRBJ1-1, the V gene TRBV5-4, with D possibly TRBD1 on 6 matching bases. Trimming took 4 bases from V and 0 from J, leaving 10 bases between them. Germline V CDR1 and CDR2: SGHNT, YYREEE (reference sequence). The CDR3 loop spans 14 amino acids. The CDR3: CASSHDRLNTEAFF. CDR3 DNA sequence: TGTGCCAGCAGCCATGACAGGTTGAACACTGAAGCTTTCTTT.

The chain carries TRBV9 and TRBJ2-3; D possibly corresponds to TRBD2 (5 bases). The germline V and J ends were trimmed by 4 bases and 2 bases, with 17 bases remaining between them. The V gene's germline CDR1 is SGDLS and CDR2 YYNGEE. The CDR3 extends over 16 amino acids. The CDR3 DNA follows: TGTGCCAGCAGCTCTAGGTCTAGCAGTTACACAGATACGCAGTATTTT. Protein: CASSSRSSSYTDTQYF. Complete variable domain (other parts from reference TRBV9 and TRBJ2-3): DSGVTQTPKHLITATGQRVTLRCSPRSGDLSVYWYQQSLDQGLQFLIQYYNGEERAKGNILERFSAQQFPDLHSELNLSSLELGDSALYFCASSSRSSSYTDTQYFGPGTRLTVL.

The chain recombines TRBV28 with TRBJ1-5; no clear D. The CDR3 runs 14 residues. V dropped 8 bases and J dropped 4 bases, with 15 bases sitting between them. Germline V gene data show CDR1 as MDHEN and CDR2 as SYDVKM. The CDR3 loop is CASRRNRVNQPQHF. The DNA for the CDR3 is TGTGCCAGCCGAAGAAACAGAGTAAATCAGCCCCAGCATTTT.